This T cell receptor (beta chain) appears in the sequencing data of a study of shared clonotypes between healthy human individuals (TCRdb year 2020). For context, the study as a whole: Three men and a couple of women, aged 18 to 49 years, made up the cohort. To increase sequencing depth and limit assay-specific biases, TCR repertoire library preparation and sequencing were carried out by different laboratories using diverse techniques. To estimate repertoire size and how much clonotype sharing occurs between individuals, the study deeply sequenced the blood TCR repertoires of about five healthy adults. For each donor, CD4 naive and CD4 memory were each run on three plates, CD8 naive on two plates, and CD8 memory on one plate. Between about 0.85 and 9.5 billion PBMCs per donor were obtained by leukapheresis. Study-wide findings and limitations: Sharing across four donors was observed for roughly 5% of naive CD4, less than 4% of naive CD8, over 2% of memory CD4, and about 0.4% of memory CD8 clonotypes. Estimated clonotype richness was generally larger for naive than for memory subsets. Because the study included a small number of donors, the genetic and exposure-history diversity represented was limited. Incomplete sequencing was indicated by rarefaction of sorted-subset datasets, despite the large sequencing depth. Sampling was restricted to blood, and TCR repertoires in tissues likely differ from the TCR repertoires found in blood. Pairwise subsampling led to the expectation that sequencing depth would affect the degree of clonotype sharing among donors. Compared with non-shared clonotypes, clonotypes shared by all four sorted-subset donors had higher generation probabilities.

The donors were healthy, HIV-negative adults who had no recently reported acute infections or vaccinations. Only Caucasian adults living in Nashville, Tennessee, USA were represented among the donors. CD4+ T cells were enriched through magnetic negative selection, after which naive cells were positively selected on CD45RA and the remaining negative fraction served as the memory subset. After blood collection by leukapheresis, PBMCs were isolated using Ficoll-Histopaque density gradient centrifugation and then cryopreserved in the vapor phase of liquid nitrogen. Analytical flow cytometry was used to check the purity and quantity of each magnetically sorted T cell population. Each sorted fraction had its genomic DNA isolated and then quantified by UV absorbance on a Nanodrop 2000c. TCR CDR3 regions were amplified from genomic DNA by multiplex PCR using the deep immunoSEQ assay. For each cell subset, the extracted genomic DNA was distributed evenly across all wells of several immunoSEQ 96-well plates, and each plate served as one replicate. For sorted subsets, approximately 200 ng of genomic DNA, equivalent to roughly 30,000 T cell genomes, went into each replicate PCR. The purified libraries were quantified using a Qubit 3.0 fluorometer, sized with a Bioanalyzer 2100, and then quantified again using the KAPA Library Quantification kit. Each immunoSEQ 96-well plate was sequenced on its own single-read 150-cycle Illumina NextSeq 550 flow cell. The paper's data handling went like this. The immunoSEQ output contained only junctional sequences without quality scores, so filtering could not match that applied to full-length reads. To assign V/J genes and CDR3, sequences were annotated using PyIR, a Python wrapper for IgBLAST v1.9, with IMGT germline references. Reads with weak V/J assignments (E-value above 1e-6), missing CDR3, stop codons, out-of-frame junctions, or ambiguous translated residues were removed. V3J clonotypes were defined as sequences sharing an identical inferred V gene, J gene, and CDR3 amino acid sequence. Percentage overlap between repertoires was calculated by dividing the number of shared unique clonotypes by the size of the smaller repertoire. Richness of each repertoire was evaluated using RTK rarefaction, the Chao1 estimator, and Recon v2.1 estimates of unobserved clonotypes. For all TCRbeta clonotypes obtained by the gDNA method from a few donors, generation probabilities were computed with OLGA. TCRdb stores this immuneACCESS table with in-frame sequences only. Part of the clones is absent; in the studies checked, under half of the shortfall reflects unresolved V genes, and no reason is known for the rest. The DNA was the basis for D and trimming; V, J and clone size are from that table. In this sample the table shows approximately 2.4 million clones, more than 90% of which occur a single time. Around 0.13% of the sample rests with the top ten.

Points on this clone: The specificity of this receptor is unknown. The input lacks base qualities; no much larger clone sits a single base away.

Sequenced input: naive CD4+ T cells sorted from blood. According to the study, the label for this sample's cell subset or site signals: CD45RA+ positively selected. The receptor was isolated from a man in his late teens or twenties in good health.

The CDR3 protein is CAWSGEGFANYGYTF. The DNA is TGTGCCTGGAGTGGGGAGGGTTTTGCGAACTATGGCTACACCTTC. The sequence links TRBV30 to TRBJ1-2; no D gene is confidently identified. CDR1 is given as GTSNPN and CDR2 as SVGIG, both from the germline V gene (reference sequence). The CDR3 contains 15 residues, cysteine and phenylalanine counted. The CDR3 DNA has 45 bases and is translated from base 1. Deletion took 1 base off V and 2 bases off J, with a span of 14 bases between the germline ends.